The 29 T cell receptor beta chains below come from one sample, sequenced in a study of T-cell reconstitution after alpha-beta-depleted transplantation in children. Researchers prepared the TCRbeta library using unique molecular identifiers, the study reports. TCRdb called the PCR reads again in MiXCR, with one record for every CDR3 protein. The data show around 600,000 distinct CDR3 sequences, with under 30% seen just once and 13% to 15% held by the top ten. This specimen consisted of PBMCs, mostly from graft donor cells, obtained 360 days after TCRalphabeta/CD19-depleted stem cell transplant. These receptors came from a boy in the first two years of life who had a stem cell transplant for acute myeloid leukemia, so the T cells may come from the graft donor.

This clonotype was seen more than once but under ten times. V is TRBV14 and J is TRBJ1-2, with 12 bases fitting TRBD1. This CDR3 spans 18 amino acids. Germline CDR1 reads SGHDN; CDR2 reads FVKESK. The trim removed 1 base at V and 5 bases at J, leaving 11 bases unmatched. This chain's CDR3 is CASSQGWDRGRIRYGYTF. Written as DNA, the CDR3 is TGTGCCAGCAGCCAAGGTTGGGACAGGGGGCGCATTCGGTATGGCTACACCTTC.

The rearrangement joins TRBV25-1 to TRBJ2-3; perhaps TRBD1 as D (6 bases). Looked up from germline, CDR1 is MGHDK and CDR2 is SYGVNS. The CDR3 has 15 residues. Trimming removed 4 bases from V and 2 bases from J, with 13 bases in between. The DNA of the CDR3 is TGTGCCAGCAGTGCCTGGGACACCTCCACAGATACGCAGTATTTT. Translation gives CASSAWDTSTDTQYF.

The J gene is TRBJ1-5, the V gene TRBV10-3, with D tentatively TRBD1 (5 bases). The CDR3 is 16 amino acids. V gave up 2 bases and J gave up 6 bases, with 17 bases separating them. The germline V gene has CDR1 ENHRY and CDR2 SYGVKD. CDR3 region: CAISEGAGREGQPQHF. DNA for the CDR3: TGTGCCATCAGTGAGGGGGCAGGGAGAGAAGGTCAGCCCCAGCATTTT.

The CDR3 bases are TGCGCCAGCAGCGTGCAGAGGGGGCTGGGTGAGACCCAGTACTTC. The encoded protein is CASSVQRGLGETQYF. The chain uses TRBV5-1 and TRBJ2-5; 7 bases are shared with TRBD1. CDR1 SGHRS and CDR2 YFSETQ come from the germline V gene. CDR3 length: 15 amino acids. V lost 4 bases to trimming and J lost 5 bases; unmatched junction nucleotides: 11.

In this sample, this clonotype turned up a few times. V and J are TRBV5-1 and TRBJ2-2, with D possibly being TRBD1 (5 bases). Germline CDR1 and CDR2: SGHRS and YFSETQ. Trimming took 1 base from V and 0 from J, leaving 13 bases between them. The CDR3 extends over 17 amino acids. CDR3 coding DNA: TGCGCCAGCAGCTTGCCCGACATGGGGCCGAACACCGGGGAGCTGTTTTTT. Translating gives CASSLPDMGPNTGELFF.

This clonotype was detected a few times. Here the CDR3 DNA reads TGCAGTCCGACTAGCCAAGAGACCCAGTACTTC. Amino acid sequence: CSPTSQETQYF. The chain couples TRBV20-1 to TRBJ2-5; maybe TRBD2 (6 bases). Trimming shortened V by 8 bases and J by 1 base, and 8 bases separated the two germline ends. This CDR3 is built from 11 residues. Germline loops: CDR1 DFQATT, CDR2 SNEGSKA (reference sequence).

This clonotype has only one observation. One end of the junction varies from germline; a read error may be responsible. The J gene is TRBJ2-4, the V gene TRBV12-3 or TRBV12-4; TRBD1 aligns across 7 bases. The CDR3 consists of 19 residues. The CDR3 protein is CTSSLRGTTGIGAKNIQYF. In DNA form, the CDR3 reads TGTACCAGCAGTCTTAGGGGCACGACAGGGATTGGAGCCAAAAACATTCAGTACTTC.

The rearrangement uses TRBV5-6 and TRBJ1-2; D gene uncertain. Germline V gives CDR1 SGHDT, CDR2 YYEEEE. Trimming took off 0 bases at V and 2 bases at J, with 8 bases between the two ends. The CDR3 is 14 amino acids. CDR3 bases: TGTGCCAGCAGCTTGGTTGGGTTCAACTATGGCTACACCTTC. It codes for CASSLVGFNYGYTF.

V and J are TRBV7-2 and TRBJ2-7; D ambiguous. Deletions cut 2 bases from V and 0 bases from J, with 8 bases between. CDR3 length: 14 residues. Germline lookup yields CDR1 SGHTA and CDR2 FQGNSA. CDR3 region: CASSLTRFSYEQYF. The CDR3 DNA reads TGTGCCAGCAGCTTAACGAGATTCTCCTACGAGCAGTACTTC.

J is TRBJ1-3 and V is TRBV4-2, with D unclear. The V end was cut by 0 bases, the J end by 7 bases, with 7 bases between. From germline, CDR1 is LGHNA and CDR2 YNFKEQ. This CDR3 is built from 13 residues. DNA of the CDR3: TGTGCCAGCAGCCAAGATCCTACGAACACCATATATTTT. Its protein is CASSQDPTNTIYF.

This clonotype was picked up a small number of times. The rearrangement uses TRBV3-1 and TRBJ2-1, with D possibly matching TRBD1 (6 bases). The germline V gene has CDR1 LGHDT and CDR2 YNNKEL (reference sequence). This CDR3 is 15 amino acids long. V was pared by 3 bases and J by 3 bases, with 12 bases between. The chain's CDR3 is CASSQAGANYNEQFF. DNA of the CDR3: TGTGCCAGCAGCCAGGCAGGGGCCAACTACAATGAGCAGTTCTTC.

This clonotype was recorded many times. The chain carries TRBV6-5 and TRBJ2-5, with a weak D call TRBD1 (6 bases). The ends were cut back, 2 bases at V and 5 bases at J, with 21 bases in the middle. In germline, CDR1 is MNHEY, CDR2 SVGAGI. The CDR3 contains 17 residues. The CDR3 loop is CASSYHAGTLDGETQYF. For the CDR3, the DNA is TGTGCCAGCAGTTACCACGCCGGGACATTGGATGGTGAGACCCAGTACTTC.

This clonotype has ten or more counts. The CDR3 is CASSLLGGRAFF. As DNA, the CDR3 is TGTGCCAGCAGTTTGCTGGGGGGTAGAGCTTTCTTT. This sequence joins TRBV28 and TRBJ1-1; tentative D call: TRBD1 (5 bases). The CDR3 length is 12 residues. Trimming shortened V by 3 bases and J by 10 bases, and 12 bases separated the two germline ends. Germline V gene data show CDR1 as MDHEN and CDR2 as SYDVKM.

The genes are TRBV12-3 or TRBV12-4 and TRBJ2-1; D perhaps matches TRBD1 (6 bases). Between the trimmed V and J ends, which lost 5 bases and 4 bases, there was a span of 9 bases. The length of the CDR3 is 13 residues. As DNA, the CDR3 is TGTGCCAGCAGTAAAGACAGGTACAATGAGCAGTTCTTC. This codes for CASSKDRYNEQFF.

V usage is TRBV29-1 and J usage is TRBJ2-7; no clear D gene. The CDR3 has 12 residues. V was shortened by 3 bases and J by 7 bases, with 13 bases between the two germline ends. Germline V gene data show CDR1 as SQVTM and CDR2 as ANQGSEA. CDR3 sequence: CSVDSGPEEQYF. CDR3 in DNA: TGCAGCGTTGATTCTGGACCCGAAGAGCAGTACTTC.

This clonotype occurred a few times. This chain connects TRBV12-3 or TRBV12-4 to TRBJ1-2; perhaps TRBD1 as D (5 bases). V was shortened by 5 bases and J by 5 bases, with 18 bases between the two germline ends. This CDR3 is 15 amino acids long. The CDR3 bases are TGTGCCAGCAGTGGGGGGTATGGGTTGATGTATGGCTACACCTTC. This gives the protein CASSGGYGLMYGYTF.

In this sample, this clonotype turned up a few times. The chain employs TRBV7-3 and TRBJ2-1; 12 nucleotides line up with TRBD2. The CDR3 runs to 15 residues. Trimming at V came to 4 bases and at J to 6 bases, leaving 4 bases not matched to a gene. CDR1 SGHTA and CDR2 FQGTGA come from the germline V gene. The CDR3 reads CASSSRLAGANEQFF. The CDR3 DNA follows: TGTGCCAGCAGCTCGAGACTAGCGGGGGCCAATGAGCAGTTCTTC.

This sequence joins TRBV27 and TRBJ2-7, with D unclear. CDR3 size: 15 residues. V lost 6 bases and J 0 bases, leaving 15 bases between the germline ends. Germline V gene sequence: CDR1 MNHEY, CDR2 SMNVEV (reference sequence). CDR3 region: CASSFGRGPSYEQYF. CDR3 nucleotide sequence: TGTGCCAGCAGCTTCGGCAGAGGACCCTCCTACGAGCAGTACTTC.

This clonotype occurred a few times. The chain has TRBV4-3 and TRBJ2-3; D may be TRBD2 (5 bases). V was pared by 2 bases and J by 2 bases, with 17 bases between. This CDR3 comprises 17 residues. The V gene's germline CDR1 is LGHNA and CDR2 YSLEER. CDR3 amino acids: CASSQKWLASITDTQYF. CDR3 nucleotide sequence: TGCGCCAGCAGCCAAAAATGGCTAGCAAGTATCACAGATACGCAGTATTTT.

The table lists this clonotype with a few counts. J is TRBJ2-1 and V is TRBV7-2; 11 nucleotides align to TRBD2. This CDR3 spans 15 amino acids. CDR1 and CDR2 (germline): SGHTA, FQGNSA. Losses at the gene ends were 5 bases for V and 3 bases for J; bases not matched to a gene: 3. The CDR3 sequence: CASSPSGGIYNEQFF. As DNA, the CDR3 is TGTGCCAGCAGCCCTAGCGGGGGGATCTACAATGAGCAGTTCTTC.

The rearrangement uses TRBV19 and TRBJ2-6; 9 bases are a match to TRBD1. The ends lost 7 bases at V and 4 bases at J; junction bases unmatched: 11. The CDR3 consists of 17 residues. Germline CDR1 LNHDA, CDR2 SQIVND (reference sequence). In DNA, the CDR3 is TGTGCCAGTATGGGGGGACAGGGTCGTGGCGGGGCCAACGTCCTGACTTTC. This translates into CASMGGQGRGGANVLTF.

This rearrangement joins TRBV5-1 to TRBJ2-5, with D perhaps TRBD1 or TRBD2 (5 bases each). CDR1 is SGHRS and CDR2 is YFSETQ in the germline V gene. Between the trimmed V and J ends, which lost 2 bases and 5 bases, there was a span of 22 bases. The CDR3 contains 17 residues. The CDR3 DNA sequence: TGCGCCAGCAGCTTAGGGGAGATGTTCCCGTTGCGTGAGACCCAGTACTTC. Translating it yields CASSLGEMFPLRETQYF.

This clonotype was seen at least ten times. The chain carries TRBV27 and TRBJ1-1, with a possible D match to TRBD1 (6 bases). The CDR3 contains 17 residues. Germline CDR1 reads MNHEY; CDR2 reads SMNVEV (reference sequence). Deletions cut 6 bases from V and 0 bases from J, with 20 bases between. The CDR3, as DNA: TGTGCCAGCAGACCCTGGACAGCTGGGGGCATGAACACTGAAGCTTTCTTT. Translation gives CASRPWTAGGMNTEAFF.

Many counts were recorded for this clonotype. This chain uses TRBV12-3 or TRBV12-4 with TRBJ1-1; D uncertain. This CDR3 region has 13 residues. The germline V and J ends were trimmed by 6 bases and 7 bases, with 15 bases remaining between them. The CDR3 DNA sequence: TGTGCCAGCAGCCGATGGCTGGAGGATGAAGCTTTCTTT. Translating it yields CASSRWLEDEAFF.

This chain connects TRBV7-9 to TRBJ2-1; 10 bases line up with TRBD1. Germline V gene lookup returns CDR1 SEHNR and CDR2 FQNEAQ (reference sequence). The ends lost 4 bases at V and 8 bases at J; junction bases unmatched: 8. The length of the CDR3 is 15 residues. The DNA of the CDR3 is TGTGCCAGCAGCTCCCGGACAGGGGGAAAGCATGAGCAGTTCTTC. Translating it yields CASSSRTGGKHEQFF.

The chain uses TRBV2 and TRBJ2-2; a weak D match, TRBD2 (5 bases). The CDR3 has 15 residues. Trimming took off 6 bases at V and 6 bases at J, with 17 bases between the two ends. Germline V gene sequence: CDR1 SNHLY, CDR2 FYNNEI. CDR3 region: CASSDRGLPPGELFF. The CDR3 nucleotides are TGTGCCAGCAGCGATCGCGGGCTCCCCCCCGGGGAGCTGTTTTTT.

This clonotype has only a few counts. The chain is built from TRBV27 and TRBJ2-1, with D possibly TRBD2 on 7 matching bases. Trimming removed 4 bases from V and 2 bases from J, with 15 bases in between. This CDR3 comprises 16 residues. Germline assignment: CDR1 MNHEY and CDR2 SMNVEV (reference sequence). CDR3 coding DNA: TGTGCCAGCAGTTCCCTCTCGCGGGGGCCCTACAATGAGCAGTTCTTC. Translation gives CASSSLSRGPYNEQFF.

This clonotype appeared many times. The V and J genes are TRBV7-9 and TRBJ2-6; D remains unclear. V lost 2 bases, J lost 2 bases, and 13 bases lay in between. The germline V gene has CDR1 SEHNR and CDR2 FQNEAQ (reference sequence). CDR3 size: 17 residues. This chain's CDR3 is CASSLRSKEAGANVLTF. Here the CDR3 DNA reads TGTGCCAGCAGCTTACGGAGCAAAGAGGCTGGGGCCAACGTCCTGACTTTC.

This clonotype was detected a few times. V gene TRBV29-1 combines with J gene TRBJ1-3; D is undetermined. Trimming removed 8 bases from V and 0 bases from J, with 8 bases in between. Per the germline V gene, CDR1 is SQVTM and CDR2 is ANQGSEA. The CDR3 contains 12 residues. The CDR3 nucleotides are TGCAGCTTCCGGGGCTCTGGAAACACCATATATTTT. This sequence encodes CSFRGSGNTIYF.